This TCR beta chain was recovered during a study of shared clonotypes between healthy human individuals. Donors, healthy HIV-negative adults, lacked recent acute infections or vaccinations. CDR1 and CDR2 (germline): KGHSH, LQKENI. Trimming took off 1 base at V and 5 bases at J, with 14 bases between the two ends. This CDR3 is built from 16 residues. Each cell subset's genomic DNA was divided evenly among several immunoSEQ plates. Unsorted PBMC samples were amplified in replicate PCRs containing about 300 ng DNA, about 30,000 T cell genomes. In the original analysis: Filtering differed because ImmunoSEQ produced junction-only sequences that carried no quality scores. The data were produced by immunoSEQ multiplex PCR, yet TCRdb's version contains in-frame clones alone and is incomplete. V, J and clone size were drawn from that table, and D and trimming were deduced from the DNA. This table holds approximately 480,000 clones, 60% to 80% found once.

This rearrangement joins TRBV18 to TRBJ2-2, with D perhaps being TRBD1 or TRBD2 (6 bases each). This clonotype was obtained from a woman in her thirties or forties in good health. Some clones in this sample may be carry-over from other donors' samples. The sequenced material came from PBMCs. CDR3: CASSPLREGGTGELFF. The CDR3 DNA sequence: TGTGCCAGCTCACCACTGAGAGAAGGGGGGACCGGGGAGCTGTTTTTT.